This is a list of T cell receptor beta chains from one sample in a study of human T cells and chemical hapten exposure. TCRdb reprocessed the RACE reads with MiXCR, giving one entry per CDR3 protein. The table includes hundreds of thousands of distinct CDR3 sequences, 6% to 7% detected once. Sequencing was performed on whole blood, taken in connection with sensitization to the hapten diphenylcyclopropenone (DPC). Every receptor here comes from a woman younger than 35 with alopecia areata. Some clones in this sample may be carry-over from other donors' samples. CDR3s include the opening cysteine and the closing phenylalanine or tryptophan. The order of the fields is CDR3 length, J gene, V gene, clone size, CDR3 protein. Not every row has a clone size; where given, it reads once, few, many or a size class.

>15|TRBJ2-1|TRBV20-1|.
CSARRQGSSYNEQFF
>14|TRBJ2-1|TRBV6-2/TRBV6-3|many
CASSILAYSDEQFF
>13|TRBJ1-1|TRBV20-1|many
CSARDEGAGDAFF
>14|TRBJ2-2|TRBV7-2|.
CASSQNRGDGELFF
>15|TRBJ1-1|TRBV5-1|.
CASSSTGGRNTEAFF
>15|TRBJ2-7|TRBV9|.
CASSVDGSAYGEQYF
>17|TRBJ2-2|TRBV24-1|.
CATSGQVGRANTGELFF
>13|TRBJ2-7|TRBV27|.
CASSFRPQREQYF
>15|TRBJ1-1|TRBV6-2/TRBV6-3|few
CASSHPDRGHTQAFF
>14|TRBJ2-5|TRBV28|many
CASTLDRAGETQYF
>14|TRBJ1-5|TRBV20-1|many
CSAPDRTSNQPQHF
>14|TRBJ1-6|TRBV12-3/TRBV12-4|many
CASSSQGVDSPLHF